These 14 T cell receptor beta chains were all obtained from the same sample, sequenced in a study of patients and donors after allogeneic stem cell transplantation (dated by TCRdb to about 2020). The library was produced with RT-PCR. This sample was sequenced with a NextSeq 550. TCRdb trimmed the raw reads at Q25, called clones with MiXCR and kept productive beta chains. Records with the same CDR3 protein are collapsed into one entry carrying the most frequent genes and DNA. In all, the sample holds about a million distinct CDR3 sequences, and roughly 18% of those were seen once. Approximately 5.9% of the sample is taken by the ten largest. The specimen was blood, either unsorted or a sorted T cell fraction (not recorded which). The receptors originated from a human donor who was either an allogeneic HSCT recipient or a stem cell or donor lymphocyte infusion donor (not recorded which). It is not recorded whose cells these are; they may come from a transplant donor.

The chain is built from TRBV2 and TRBJ2-1, with 9 positions matching TRBD1. The CDR3 sequence is 11 residues long. Germline values: CDR1 SNHLY, CDR2 FYNNEI. Trimming at V came to 9 bases and at J to 9 bases, leaving 3 bases not matched to a gene. The CDR3 is CARRQGGEQFF. The CDR3 DNA sequence: TGTGCCAGGAGACAGGGGGGTGAGCAGTTCTTC.

In its sample, this clonotype was seen many times. The V gene is TRBV5-1, the J gene TRBJ2-1; 9 nucleotides align to TRBD2. This CDR3 contains 16 residues. Germline CDR1 reads SGHRS; CDR2 reads YFSETQ. V was pared by 2 bases and J by 3 bases, with 6 bases of the junction left unmatched. CDR3 sequence (DNA): TGCGCCAGCAGCTTCTCGAATAGCGGGAGCTACAATGAGCAGTTCTTC. This encodes CASSFSNSGSYNEQFF. Full variable domain (missing parts from reference TRBV5-1 and TRBJ2-1): KAGVTQTPRYLIKTRGQQVTLSCSPISGHRSVSWYQQTPGQGLQFLFEYFSETQRNKGNFPGRFSGRQFSNSRSEMNVSTLELGDSALYLCASSFSNSGSYNEQFFGPGTRLTVL.

This clonotype came up a few times. This chain connects TRBV20-1 to TRBJ1-1, with 11 bases matching TRBD1. CDR1 is DFQATT and CDR2 is SNEGSKA in the germline V gene (reference sequence). V shed 0 bases, J shed 5 bases, and the junction held 5 bases outside the gene matches. The CDR3 loop spans 15 amino acids. The CDR3 DNA is TGCAGTGCTAGAGATGGGGACAGGGGGAGGACTGAAGCTTTCTTT. It translates to CSARDGDRGRTEAFF.

The chain combines TRBV6-2 or TRBV6-3 with TRBJ1-1; D is unclear. V gave up 0 bases and J gave up 0 bases, with 5 bases separating them. This CDR3 spans 14 amino acids. Germline V gene data show CDR1 as MNHEY and CDR2 as SVGEGT. The CDR3: CASSYSQMNTEAFF. CDR3 bases: TGTGCCAGCAGTTACTCGCAAATGAACACTGAAGCTTTCTTT.

This clonotype was counted ten times or more. The V call is TRBV5-1, the J call TRBJ2-2; the D is unclear. CDR3 length: 12 amino acids. With 4 bases removed from V and 5 bases from J, the gap between germline ends came to 6 bases. Germline CDR1 and CDR2: SGHRS and YFSETQ. The CDR3 protein is CASSRTTGELFF. In nucleotides, the CDR3 is TGCGCCAGCAGCCGAACAACCGGGGAGCTGTTTTTT. Full variable domain (outside the CDR3, taken from reference TRBV5-1 and TRBJ2-2): KAGVTQTPRYLIKTRGQQVTLSCSPISGHRSVSWYQQTPGQGLQFLFEYFSETQRNKGNFPGRFSGRQFSNSRSEMNVSTLELGDSALYLCASSRTTGELFFGEGSRLTVL.

This clonotype was observed a few times. This chain connects TRBV6-6 to TRBJ2-3, with unresolved D. Trimming took 7 bases from V and 6 from J, leaving 8 bases between them. There are 11 residues in the CDR3. Germline loops: CDR1 MNHNY, CDR2 SVGAGI (reference sequence). The CDR3 loop reads CASTLADTQYF. CDR3 DNA sequence: TGTGCCAGCACCCTGGCGGATACGCAGTATTTT.

The J gene is TRBJ2-1, the V gene TRBV4-2; unclear D gene. Trimming cost V 4 bases and J 4 bases, with 8 bases left between them. The germline CDR1 and CDR2 sequences are LGHNA and YNFKEQ. This CDR3 has 13 residues. The CDR3 sequence is CASSLKRYNEQFF. CDR3 coding DNA: TGTGCCAGCAGCCTAAAAAGATACAATGAGCAGTTCTTC.

This clonotype has just a few counts. This chain uses TRBV5-1 with TRBJ2-7; D not resolved. Trimming took off 0 bases at V and 5 bases at J, with 9 bases between the two ends. From germline, CDR1 is SGHRS and CDR2 YFSETQ. The CDR3 sequence is 13 residues long. DNA of the CDR3: TGCGCCAGCAGCTTGGCCGTCGTGAACGAGCAGTACTTC. It encodes CASSLAVVNEQYF.

This clonotype was found once. V usage is TRBV19 and J usage is TRBJ1-1; D perhaps matches TRBD1 (5 bases). The CDR3 runs 13 residues. Looked up from germline, CDR1 is LNHDA and CDR2 is SQIVND (reference sequence). The ends were cut back, 4 bases at V and 6 bases at J, with 12 bases in the middle. CDR3 sequence reads: CASSRVTVSEAFF. The CDR3 DNA reads TGTGCCAGTAGTAGGGTGACAGTGTCTGAAGCTTTCTTT.

V and J are TRBV11-1 and TRBJ2-3; maybe TRBD2 (5 bases). CDR3 length equals 17 residues. The germline V gene has CDR1 SGHAT and CDR2 FQDESV (reference sequence). The V end lost 5 bases, the J end lost 4 bases, and 22 bases lay between the germline ends. The chain's CDR3 is CASSEWGGAPGADTQYF. CDR3 DNA sequence: TGTGCCAGCAGCGAGTGGGGTGGAGCGCCCGGGGCAGATACGCAGTATTTT. Full variable domain (outside the CDR3, taken from reference TRBV11-1 and TRBJ2-3): EAEVAQSPRYKITEKSQAVAFWCDPISGHATLYWYRQILGQGPELLVQFQDESVVDDSQLPKDRFSAERLKGVDSTLKIQPAELGDSAMYLCASSEWGGAPGADTQYFGPGTRLTVL.

The CDR3 protein is CASSYSGGGARDTQYF. CDR3 nucleotide sequence: TGTGCCAGCAGTTACTCTGGCGGGGGGGCCAGAGATACGCAGTATTTT. V and J are TRBV6-5 and TRBJ2-3; 9 bases align to TRBD2. CDR3 length: 16 amino acids. CDR1 and CDR2 (germline): MNHEY, SVGAGI. V shed 0 bases and J 5 bases; nucleotides not matched to a gene: 6.

This clonotype has only a few counts. The J gene is TRBJ2-7, the V gene TRBV29-1; TRBD2 agrees at 11 bases. The CDR3 consists of 20 residues. V gave up 0 bases and J gave up 3 bases; unmatched junction bases: 19. Germline loops: CDR1 SQVTM, CDR2 ANQGSEA. The CDR3 is CSVEDNLSSGRWLGNYEQYF. CDR3 in DNA: TGCAGCGTTGAAGATAATTTGTCTAGCGGGAGGTGGCTAGGGAACTACGAGCAGTACTTC.

There are a few counts of this clonotype. J is TRBJ2-3 and V is TRBV7-3; a weak D match, TRBD1 (5 bases). With 2 bases removed from V and 2 bases from J, the gap between germline ends came to 11 bases. Germline-derived CDR1 and CDR2 are SGHTA and FQGTGA. The CDR3 is made up of 15 amino acids. CDR3 sequence reads: CASSLEGVHTDTQYF. DNA for the CDR3: TGTGCCAGCAGCTTAGAAGGGGTCCACACAGATACGCAGTATTTT.

The CDR3 here is CASSQRTDYGYTF. For the CDR3, the DNA is TGTGCCAGCAGCCAACGGACAGACTATGGCTACACCTTC. This chain connects TRBV3-1 to TRBJ1-2, with D possibly TRBD1 on 6 matching bases. This CDR3 is built from 13 residues. V lost 2 bases and J lost 3, with 7 bases in between. Germline values: CDR1 LGHDT, CDR2 YNNKEL (reference sequence).